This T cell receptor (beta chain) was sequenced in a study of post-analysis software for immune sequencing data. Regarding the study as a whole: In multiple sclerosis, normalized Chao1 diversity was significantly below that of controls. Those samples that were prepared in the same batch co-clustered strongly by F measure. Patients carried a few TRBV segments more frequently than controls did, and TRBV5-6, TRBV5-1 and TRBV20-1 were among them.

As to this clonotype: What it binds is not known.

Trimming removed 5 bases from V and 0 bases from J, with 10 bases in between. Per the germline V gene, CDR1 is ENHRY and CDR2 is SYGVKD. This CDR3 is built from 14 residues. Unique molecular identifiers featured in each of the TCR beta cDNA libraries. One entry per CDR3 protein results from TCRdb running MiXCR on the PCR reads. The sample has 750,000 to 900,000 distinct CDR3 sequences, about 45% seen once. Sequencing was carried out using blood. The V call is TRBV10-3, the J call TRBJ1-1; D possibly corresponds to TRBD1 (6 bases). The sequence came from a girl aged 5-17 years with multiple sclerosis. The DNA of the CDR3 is TGTGCCATCAGTTGGACAGCTATGAACACTGAAGCTTTCTTT. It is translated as CAISWTAMNTEAFF.